The subject of this entry is one TCR beta chain. Its antigen is unknown. Nothing much larger sits one base from this clone, and base qualities are not available. The CDR3 contains 17 residues, cysteine and phenylalanine counted. The read is trimmed to its CDR3 DNA, 51 bases read in frame from base 1. The germline V gene (reference sequence) gives CDR1 as SEHNR and CDR2 as FQNEAQ. V is pruned by 5 bases and J by 4 bases, leaving 14 bases of the junction without a gene match. Hyperthyroidism patients were newly diagnosed, were aged 18 to 65 years, and had a disease duration under 2 months. Anyone with other autoimmune diseases, uncontrolled infections, pregnancy or lactation was excluded from the study. Diagnosis relied on clinical symptoms, serum thyroxine, TRAb, thyroid ultrasound and orbital computed tomography. Trizol reagent was used to extract the total RNA, and its quality was then checked on an Agilent 2100 Bioanalyzer.

For repertoire sequencing, the TCR beta CDR3 regions were amplified from RNA transcripts. A first-round RT-PCR used HTBI primers with the Qiagen OneStep RT-PCR kit, followed by a second-round multiplex PCR, size selection and purification. The libraries underwent paired-end sequencing with 100 bp reads on an Illumina HiSeq2000. The paper's processing steps were these. Reads were processed with SOAPnuke, discarding reads with adapters, uncalled bases, mean Phred below 15, or no exact constant-primer or identifier match. High-quality paired reads were merged with COPE v1.2.5. Unique nucleotide sequences were defined as clonotypes and aligned to IMGT TRB V, D and J references using MiTCR v1.1. The analysis was limited to V-J combinations with a frequency above 0.0001, which together covered 99.2% of repertoires. A TCR clonal expansion and chaos score per V-J combination was defined as the ratio of F50 clonal expansion to chaos observed in the TCRdist matrix. Welch's t-statistics and random forest were used to reduce the features to about a dozen V-J combinations, which were then used as input to a naive Bayes classifier. Thyroid-blood repertoire similarity was quantified with the Morisita-Horn index. TCRdb cleaned the public reads at Q25 with fastp, built clones with MiXCR and kept in-frame beta chains. Every entry covers one CDR3 protein and lists the most common genes and DNA from its rows. TCRdb assigned the V and J calls; the authors' analysis was not used. The table for this sample lists around 1.1 million distinct CDR3 sequences; about 36% of them were counted only once. Roughly 10% of the sample lies in the top ten.

The data are from a study of Graves' ophthalmopathy and Graves' hyperthyroidism (dated by TCRdb to 2016 to 2019). Describing the broader study: Hyperthyroidism was considered stable if no progression to ophthalmopathy occurred within 18 months of follow-up. To tell Graves' ophthalmopathy apart from Graves' hyperthyroidism, and to predict which patients would progress to ophthalmopathy, the study relied on TCR beta repertoire signatures. In total, 135 blood samples were TCR-sequenced: 43 ophthalmopathy, under 80 hyperthyroidism and some 17 hyperthyroidism-to-ophthalmopathy patients. To explore V-J signatures that distinguish ophthalmopathy from hyperthyroidism, a discovery set of roughly 98 patients was enrolled, made up of 40 to 45 with ophthalmopathy and around 60 with stable hyperthyroidism. An independent validation cohort comprised under 20 hyperthyroidism patients and some 16 patients who later progressed from hyperthyroidism to ophthalmopathy. In several hyperthyroidism patients, the T-cell repertoires found in thyroid tissue were compared with those found in blood. Following sampling, methimazole starting at 30 mg daily was administered to hyperthyroidism patients, and high-dose intravenous methylprednisolone was administered to ophthalmopathy patients.

Broader findings and caveats from the paper: No statistical method was used to predetermine the sample size, and group allocation was not hidden from the investigators. In cross-validation, the 13-signature model distinguished ophthalmopathy from stable hyperthyroidism with roughly 90% sensitivity and almost 83% specificity, and in the test set the corresponding values were approximately 80% and 75%. Most expanded thyroid clonotypes with a frequency above 0.001 also appeared in blood, which suggests that blood repertoires may reflect the immune response in the thyroid. In validation, the model predicted ophthalmopathy progression with about 70% sensitivity and 72.22% specificity; roughly 11 predicted patients were CT-confirmed with GO in a median of approximately 6.5 months.

Recombination connected TRBV7-9 to TRBJ2-5, and 9 junction bases match TRBD1. Sequencing input: peripheral blood or thyroid tissue (not recorded which). This TCR derives from an adult man with Graves' hyperthyroidism. The DNA is as follows: TGTGCCAGCAGCCCATCATCGGGACAGGGTATCGGAGAGACCCAGTACTTC. This gives the protein CASSPSSGQGIGETQYF.